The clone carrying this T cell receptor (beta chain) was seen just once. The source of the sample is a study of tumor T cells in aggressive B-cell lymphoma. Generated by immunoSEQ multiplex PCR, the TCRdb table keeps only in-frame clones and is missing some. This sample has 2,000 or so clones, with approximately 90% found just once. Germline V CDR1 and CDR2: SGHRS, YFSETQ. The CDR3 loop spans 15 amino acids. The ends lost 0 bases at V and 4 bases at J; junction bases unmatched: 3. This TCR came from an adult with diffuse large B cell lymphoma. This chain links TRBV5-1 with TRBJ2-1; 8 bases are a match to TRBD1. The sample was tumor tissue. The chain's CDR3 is CASSLGQGAYNEQFF. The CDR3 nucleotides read TGCGCCAGCAGCTTGGGTCAGGGGGCTTACAATGAGCAGTTCTTC.